Each of the 20 T cell receptor beta chains below was sequenced from the same sample in a study of blood T cell repertoires in COVID-19. Profiled with immunoSEQ multiplex PCR; TCRdb holds only in-frame clones, not every one. The top ten clones hold under 3.5% of a sample with roughly 160,000 clones, 80% to 85% of them seen once. The sample consisted of peripheral blood. These receptors were taken from a woman aged 60-70 years with acute or convalescent COVID-19.

The rearrangement links TRBV5-4 to TRBJ1-2; 10 bases map to TRBD1. The CDR3 is 16 residues long. Trimming removed 4 bases from V and 2 bases from J; junction bases left unmatched: 8. Germline loops: CDR1 SGHNT, CDR2 YYREEE (reference sequence). The CDR3 sequence: CASSPVGTGANYGYTF. The CDR3 region has the DNA TGTGCCAGCAGCCCCGTGGGGACAGGGGCGAACTATGGCTACACCTTC.

The V gene is TRBV28, the J gene TRBJ1-5, with D uncertain. Germline V gene data show CDR1 as MDHEN and CDR2 as SYDVKM. The CDR3 sequence is 14 residues long. The ends were cut back, 8 bases at V and 9 bases at J, with 20 bases in the middle. CDR3 bases: TGTGCCAGCCACTCCGGGCCTCGGGAGCTGCCCCAGCATTTT. Protein: CASHSGPRELPQHF.

The V call is TRBV7-2, the J call TRBJ1-5, with D unresolved. Germline V CDR1 and CDR2: SGHTA, FQGNSA. V was trimmed by 0 bases and J by 1 base, leaving 7 bases between them. The CDR3 runs 15 residues. The CDR3, as DNA: TGTGCCAGCAGCTTAGCTCCCTCGAGCAATCAGCCCCAGCATTTT. Translated, it gives CASSLAPSSNQPQHF.

Note on this clone: Additional DNA sequences in this sample encode the identical CDR3. V gene TRBV18 combines with J gene TRBJ1-5; the D gene is possibly TRBD1 (6 bases). There are 13 residues in the CDR3. Germline V lookup: CDR1 KGHSH, CDR2 LQKENI. V was pared by 3 bases and J by 4 bases, with 7 bases between. The chain's CDR3 is CASSPDRNQPQHF. CDR3 nucleotide sequence: TGTGCCAGCTCACCCGACAGGAATCAGCCCCAGCATTTT. Combining the CDR3 with reference TRBV18 and TRBJ1-5 gives the whole variable domain NAGVMQNPRHLVRRRGQEARLRCSPMKGHSHVYWYRQLPEEGLKFMVYLQKENIIDESGMPKERFSAEFPKEGPSILRIQQVVRGDSAAYFCASSPDRNQPQHFGDGTRLSIL.

This clone showed up just once. This rearrangement joins TRBV7-2 to TRBJ2-7; D is possibly TRBD1 (6 bases). Trimming took off 5 bases at V and 7 bases at J, with 12 bases between the two ends. CDR3 length: 12 amino acids. Germline V CDR1 and CDR2: SGHTA, FQGNSA. The CDR3 protein is CASSTRGGEQYF. Written as DNA, the CDR3 is TGTGCCAGCAGCACCCGAGGGGGAGAGCAGTACTTC.

The chain combines TRBV4-2 with TRBJ2-3, with TRBD1 identical over 8 bases. CDR1 is LGHNA and CDR2 is YNFKEQ in the germline V gene. This CDR3 region has 13 residues. After removal of 7 bases from V and 6 bases from J, the junction contained 6 bases not matched to a gene. The CDR3 DNA sequence: TGTGCCAGCACTGACAGGGGTACGGATACGCAGTATTTT. It yields the protein CASTDRGTDTQYF.

V usage is TRBV3-1 (or the pseudogene TRBV3-2) and J usage is TRBJ1-3; TRBD1 is a possible D gene (6 bases). V lost 0 bases, J lost 3 bases, and 12 bases lay in between. From germline, CDR1 is LGHDT and CDR2 YNNKEL (reference sequence). The CDR3 extends over 16 amino acids. The CDR3, as DNA: TGTGCCAGCAGCCAAGAGGGGGCAGGTGGTGGAAACACCATATATTTT. The encoded protein is CASSQEGAGGGNTIYF.

This clone was detected only a few times. The chain links TRBV3-1 (or the pseudogene TRBV3-2) to TRBJ1-6; no clear D. CDR3 length: 13 residues. Germline CDR1 is LGHDT and CDR2 is YNNKEL (reference sequence). Trimming removed 8 bases at V and 6 bases at J, with 11 bases between. The CDR3 is CASAPLSNSPLHF. The CDR3 region has the DNA TGTGCCAGCGCACCCCTGAGTAATTCACCCCTCCACTTT.

V usage is TRBV5-6 and J usage is TRBJ1-2; the match to TRBD1 covers 7 bases. Germline assignment: CDR1 SGHDT and CDR2 YYEEEE. After removal of 0 bases from V and 7 bases from J, the junction contained 3 bases not matched to a gene. The CDR3 length is 13 residues. CDR3 sequence (DNA): TGTGCCAGCAGCTTGGACAGGGGAGGTGGCTACACCTTC. Protein: CASSLDRGGGYTF.

The genes are TRBV28 and TRBJ1-3; D unclear. Germline CDR1 and CDR2: MDHEN and SYDVKM. The V end lost 1 base, the J end lost 2 bases, and 15 bases lay between the germline ends. The CDR3 contains 17 residues. Here the CDR3 DNA reads TGTGCCAGCAGTTTATATGAGGCCGTTGCTACTGGAAACACCATATATTTT. This gives the protein CASSLYEAVATGNTIYF.

The chain combines TRBV7-9 with TRBJ1-1; D gene ambiguous. This CDR3 has 16 amino acids. Germline V gives CDR1 SEHNR, CDR2 FQNEAQ (reference sequence). V was pared by 5 bases and J by 4 bases, with 20 bases between. CDR3 loop: CASSPTSGLAGTEAFF. The CDR3 DNA reads as TGTGCCAGCAGCCCCACTTCTGGGCTTGCGGGCACTGAAGCTTTCTTT.

This sequence joins TRBV28 and TRBJ2-7, with TRBD1 matching over 9 bases. The trim removed 8 bases at V and 2 bases at J, leaving 4 bases unmatched. Germline CDR1 is MDHEN and CDR2 is SYDVKM. This CDR3 spans 13 amino acids. CDR3 bases: TGTGCCAGCTCCGGGACAGGGCCCTACGAGCAGTACTTC. Translating it yields CASSGTGPYEQYF.

This rearrangement joins TRBV7-3 to TRBJ2-2, with a weak D call TRBD1 (5 bases). Deletions cut 3 bases from V and 7 bases from J, with 12 bases between. The CDR3 consists of 14 residues. Per the germline V gene, CDR1 is SGHTA and CDR2 is FQGTGA. The CDR3 bases are TGTGCCAGCAGCTTGGGGCCCAGTGGCGGGGAGCTGTTTTTT. Protein: CASSLGPSGGELFF.

This chain joins TRBV24-1 and TRBJ2-3; D remains unclear. There are 13 residues in the CDR3. The germline V and J ends were trimmed by 8 bases and 2 bases, with 10 bases remaining between them. CDR1 is KGHDR, CDR2 SFDVKD, per germline. The CDR3 nucleotides are TGTGCCACCATCGGCGGAAACACAGATACGCAGTATTTT. This encodes CATIGGNTDTQYF.

This sequence joins TRBV19 and TRBJ2-6; D may be TRBD1 (6 bases). The CDR3 consists of 16 residues. Germline V gene lookup returns CDR1 LNHDA and CDR2 SQIVND (reference sequence). V was trimmed by 5 bases and J by 1 base, leaving 12 bases between them. This chain's CDR3 is CASSSPGTSGANVLTF. In nucleotides, the CDR3 is TGTGCCAGTAGTTCACCAGGGACATCTGGGGCCAACGTCCTGACTTTC.

This chain connects TRBV4-2 to TRBJ1-3; no clear D. The V and J ends lost 4 bases and 1 base respectively, with 17 bases between them. The CDR3 has 17 residues. CDR1 LGHNA and CDR2 YNFKEQ come from the germline V gene. The CDR3 loop reads CASSPKVRGRSGNTIYF. CDR3 DNA sequence: TGTGCCAGCAGCCCTAAAGTCCGGGGAAGATCTGGAAACACCATATATTTT.

The chain employs TRBV18 and TRBJ1-1, with D uncertain. V was clipped by 5 bases and J by 3 bases, with 13 bases between them. CDR3 length: 14 amino acids. Germline assignment: CDR1 KGHSH and CDR2 LQKENI. In nucleotides, the CDR3 is TGTGCCAGCTCAAAAACAGATTCTTACACTGAAGCTTTCTTT. Translated: CASSKTDSYTEAFF.

The J gene is TRBJ2-5, the V gene TRBV2; D not resolved. Germline V CDR1 and CDR2: SNHLY, FYNNEI. V was trimmed by 0 bases and J by 9 bases, leaving 8 bases between them. This CDR3 region has 12 residues. CDR3 sequence (DNA): TGTGCCAGCAGTGAAGCCCCCCCGGCCCAGTACTTC. Amino acid sequence: CASSEAPPAQYF.

The count of this clone is one. The V gene is TRBV18, the J gene TRBJ2-7; perhaps TRBD1 as D (6 bases). Per germline, CDR1 KGHSH and CDR2 LQKENI. Trimming removed 1 base from V and 3 bases from J, with 13 bases in between. This CDR3 region has 15 residues. The CDR3 loop is CASSPQKQGGYEQYF. The CDR3 bases are TGTGCCAGCTCACCACAAAAACAGGGTGGCTACGAGCAGTACTTC.

Many counts were recorded for this clone. V is TRBV12-5 and J is TRBJ2-2, with D tentatively TRBD1 (5 bases). CDR1 is LGHNT and CDR2 is FRNRAP in the germline V gene. Trimming removed 5 bases at V and 2 bases at J, with 12 bases between. The CDR3 runs to 15 residues. The CDR3 loop is CASGLRQTNTGELFF. DNA of the CDR3: TGTGCTAGTGGTCTAAGACAGACTAACACCGGGGAGCTGTTTTTT.